These 32 T cell receptor beta chains were all obtained from the same sample, sequenced in a study of blood T cells in healthy people across ages. Primed by a sample-barcoded 5' primer and a J-beta primer mix, a second PCR proceeded for 7 to 11 cycles. TCRdb independently ran MiXCR on the 5' RACE reads; one entry per CDR3 protein. The data contain approximately 1.5 million distinct CDR3 sequences, about 31% of them seen just once; the ten biggest clones take up over 9%. Specimen: blood. Receptors originate from a woman aged 30 to 39 in good health.

The chain is built from TRBV28 and TRBJ1-1; D ambiguous. V gave up 7 bases and J gave up 4 bases, with 13 bases separating them. Germline V lookup: CDR1 MDHEN, CDR2 SYDVKM. This CDR3 contains 13 residues. The CDR3 here is CASIRWQSTEAFF. In nucleotides, the CDR3 is TGTGCCAGCATAAGGTGGCAGAGCACTGAAGCTTTCTTT.

The sample holds one count of this clonotype. The J gene is TRBJ2-3, the V gene TRBV3-1, with D unclear. The CDR3 loop spans 13 amino acids. CDR1 LGHDT and CDR2 YNNKEL come from the germline V gene (reference sequence). Trimming pared 3 bases from V and 2 bases from J, leaving 6 bases between. CDR3 residues: CASSHPNTDTQYF. The CDR3, as DNA: TGTGCCAGCAGCCACCCGAACACAGATACGCAGTATTTT.

About this clonotype itself: With a much larger clone just one base away, this may be a read error. The rearrangement links TRBV7-9 to TRBJ1-5; D gene uncertain. The CDR3 totals 10 residues. Germline CDR1 is SEHNR and CDR2 is FQNEAQ (reference sequence). CDR3: CARSHQPQHF. The DNA of the CDR3 is TGTGCCCGCAGCCACCAGCCCCAGCATTTT. The whole variable domain, filled in from reference TRBV7-9 and TRBJ1-5, reads DTGVSQNPRHKITKRGQNVTFRCDPISEHNRLYWYRQTLGQGPEFLTYFQNEAQLEKSRLLSDRFSAERPKGSFSTLEIQRTEQGDSAMYLCARSHQPQHFGDGTRLSIL.

The CDR3 here is CSANHDGGNQPQHF. CDR3 sequence (DNA): TGCAGTGCTAACCATGATGGGGGCAATCAGCCCCAGCATTTT. The V call is TRBV20-1, the J call TRBJ1-5; no reliable D call. The CDR3 is made up of 14 amino acids. Per the germline V gene, CDR1 is DFQATT and CDR2 is SNEGSKA (reference sequence). The ends were cut back, 4 bases at V and 2 bases at J, with 12 bases in the middle.

The J gene is TRBJ2-7, the V gene TRBV10-3, with 7 bases identical to TRBD1. V was pared by 6 bases and J by 7 bases, with 12 bases of the junction left unmatched. The CDR3 is made up of 14 amino acids. Germline V gene data show CDR1 as ENHRY and CDR2 as SYGVKD. The CDR3: CAISPGRQGREQYF. The CDR3 region has the DNA TGTGCCATCAGCCCTGGGAGACAGGGCAGAGAGCAGTACTTC.

This chain joins TRBV29-1 and TRBJ1-5, with D unresolved. The CDR3 sequence is 12 residues long. V lost 7 bases and J lost 0, with 7 bases in between. Germline V lookup: CDR1 SQVTM, CDR2 ANQGSEA. In DNA, the CDR3 is TGCAGCGGTGGAACTAGCAATCAGCCCCAGCATTTT. This gives the protein CSGGTSNQPQHF. The full variable domain, with the rest looked up from reference TRBV29-1 and TRBJ1-5, is SAVISQKPSRDICQRGTSLTIQCQVDSQVTMMFWYRQQPGQSLTLIATANQGSEATYESGFVIDKFPISRPNLTFSTLTVSNMSPEDSSIYLCSGGTSNQPQHFGDGTRLSIL.

This clonotype showed up many times. The chain links TRBV5-1 to TRBJ2-5, with 10 bases lining up with TRBD1. This CDR3 has 16 residues. The ends lost 0 bases at V and 2 bases at J; junction bases unmatched: 4. Germline assignment: CDR1 SGHRS and CDR2 YFSETQ. In nucleotides, the CDR3 is TGCGCCAGCAGCTTGGCCCCGGGACAGGGGCAAGAGACCCAGTACTTC. Translated, it gives CASSLAPGQGQETQYF.

This sequence joins TRBV7-2 and TRBJ1-1; TRBD1 matches 11 bases. CDR1 SGHTA and CDR2 FQGNSA come from the germline V gene. The CDR3 has 14 residues. V lost 3 bases and J lost 5; bases outside the gene matches: 2. Here the CDR3 DNA reads TGTGCCAGCAGCTTCCGGGACAGGGGGACTGAAGCTTTCTTT. This sequence encodes CASSFRDRGTEAFF. The complete variable domain, with remaining parts taken from reference TRBV7-2 and TRBJ1-1, reads GAGVSQSPSNKVTEKGKDVELRCDPISGHTALYWYRQSLGQGLEFLIYFQGNSAPDKSGLPSDRFSAERTGGSVSTLTIQRTQQEDSAVYLCASSFRDRGTEAFFGQGTRLTVV.

The rearrangement links TRBV30 to TRBJ2-7, with 7 bases fitting TRBD1. With 5 bases clipped from V and 6 bases from J, the junction kept 10 bases outside the gene matches. The CDR3 runs 13 residues. CDR1 and CDR2 (germline): GTSNPN, SVGIG (reference sequence). This chain's CDR3 is CAWQNKGAGEQYF. The CDR3 DNA reads as TGTGCCTGGCAGAATAAGGGGGCCGGCGAGCAGTACTTC.

This clonotype has a handful of counts. The chain joins TRBV29-1 to TRBJ1-2; D remains ambiguous. The V end was cut by 3 bases, the J end by 6 bases, with 8 bases between. CDR1 is SQVTM and CDR2 is ANQGSEA in the germline V gene. The CDR3 runs to 11 residues. The CDR3 protein is CSVEDVHGYTF. The CDR3 nucleotides are TGCAGCGTTGAGGACGTACATGGCTACACCTTC.

There are a few counts of this clonotype. The V and J genes are TRBV27 and TRBJ1-2; 7 bases fit TRBD1. The CDR3 spans 15 residues. Germline V CDR1 and CDR2: MNHEY, SMNVEV (reference sequence). V dropped 0 bases and J dropped 5; count of bases not matched to a gene: 6. In DNA form, the CDR3 reads TGTGCCAGCAGTTTATCAGGGGACAGCTTATATGGCTACACCTTC. This gives the protein CASSLSGDSLYGYTF.

This chain links TRBV6-2 or TRBV6-3 with TRBJ2-3, with 7 bases that match TRBD2. This CDR3 contains 16 residues. With V trimmed by 7 bases and J by 0 bases, 10 bases remained unmatched. Germline CDR1 MNHEY, CDR2 SVGEGT. The CDR3 DNA reads TGTGCCAGCAAACTCCAACTAGCGCCTAGCACAGATACGCAGTATTTT. Translated, it gives CASKLQLAPSTDTQYF.

V gene TRBV30 combines with J gene TRBJ2-3; D gene ambiguous. The germline V and J ends were trimmed by 7 bases and 0 bases, with 8 bases remaining between them. The CDR3 spans 12 residues. In germline, CDR1 is GTSNPN, CDR2 SVGIG (reference sequence). The chain's CDR3 is CASEPSTDTQYF. The CDR3 DNA reads TGTGCCTCAGAGCCTAGCACAGATACGCAGTATTTT.

The V call is TRBV11-2, the J call TRBJ2-3; D is unclear. Germline V CDR1 and CDR2: SGHAT, FQNNGV. This CDR3 spans 12 amino acids. The V end lost 2 bases, the J end lost 11 bases, and 11 bases lay between the germline ends. The CDR3 DNA follows: TGTGCCAGCAGCTTAACTCCCCTACTGCAGTATTTT. Translation gives CASSLTPLLQYF.

The chain uses TRBV10-3 and TRBJ2-3; 13 bases are a match to TRBD2. V trimming: 7 bases; J trimming: 5 bases; junction bases outside the gene matches: 6. The CDR3 consists of 15 residues. In germline, CDR1 is ENHRY, CDR2 SYGVKD. CDR3 nucleotide sequence: TGTGCCATCACCGGGACTAGCGGGAAACAAGATACGCAGTATTTT. This translates into CAITGTSGKQDTQYF.

The rearrangement links TRBV7-8 to TRBJ1-1; D ambiguous. The ends were cut back, 5 bases at V and 3 bases at J, with 13 bases in the middle. Germline CDR1 reads SGHVS; CDR2 reads FQNEAQ. The CDR3 length is 14 residues. Here the CDR3 reads CASSKRSSDTEAFF. As DNA, the CDR3 is TGTGCCAGCAGCAAACGATCCTCCGACACTGAAGCTTTCTTT. Drawing the rest from reference TRBV7-8 and TRBJ1-1, the complete variable domain is GAGVSQSPRYKVAKRGQDVALRCDPISGHVSLFWYQQALGQGPEFLTYFQNEAQLDKSGLPSDRFFAERPEGSVSTLKIQRTQQEDSAVYLCASSKRSSDTEAFFGQGTRLTVV.

This sequence joins TRBV12-3 or TRBV12-4 and TRBJ2-2; D call uncertain. V was pared by 2 bases and J by 6 bases, with 7 bases between. CDR3 length: 13 amino acids. CDR3 coding DNA: TGTGCCAGCAGTTTAATCGTGGCCGGGGAGCTGTTTTTT. Translating it yields CASSLIVAGELFF.

This chain connects TRBV5-1 to TRBJ2-1; D is perhaps TRBD2 (6 bases). The V end lost 4 bases, the J end lost 5 bases, and 10 bases lay between the germline ends. Germline V gene sequence: CDR1 SGHRS, CDR2 YFSETQ. The CDR3 is 13 amino acids. The CDR3 region is CASSGLNNNEQFF. The DNA for the CDR3 is TGCGCCAGCAGCGGACTAAATAACAATGAGCAGTTCTTC.

This chain's CDR3 is CAWSGLAGVEQFF. CDR3 DNA: TGTGCCTGGTCTGGACTAGCGGGAGTAGAGCAGTTCTTC. J is TRBJ2-1 and V is TRBV30; 13 bases align to TRBD2. Per the germline V gene, CDR1 is GTSNPN and CDR2 is SVGIG (reference sequence). Unmatched junction bases numbered 5, after V lost 5 bases and J lost 10 bases. This CDR3 is 13 amino acids long.

Details on this clonotype: This could be a read error, since a much larger clone is one nucleotide away. This chain's CDR3 is CSGVGGGDSYEQYF. The CDR3 region has the DNA TGCAGTGGGGTCGGGGGGGGGGACTCCTACGAGCAGTACTTC. V usage is TRBV20-1 and J usage is TRBJ2-4, with 8 bases lining up with TRBD2. TRBJ2-7 explains the end of the DNA better; the J call may be wrong. This CDR3 is built from 14 residues. The germline V gene encodes CDR1 DFQATT and CDR2 SNEGSKA (reference sequence).

CDR3 protein: CASSRLTSPGWEQYF. CDR3 DNA sequence: TGTGCCAGCAGCCGCCTGACCAGCCCGGGATGGGAGCAGTACTTC. V gene TRBV4-2 combines with J gene TRBJ2-7, with a weak D call TRBD2 (5 bases). Germline V lookup: CDR1 LGHNA, CDR2 YNFKEQ. The V and J ends lost 4 bases and 7 bases respectively, with 20 bases between them. The CDR3 contains 15 residues.

This clonotype came up a few times. V and J are TRBV7-9 and TRBJ2-1; 7 bases match TRBD1. CDR3 size: 14 residues. V lost 6 bases, J lost 8 bases, and 10 bases stayed unmatched. Germline values: CDR1 SEHNR, CDR2 FQNEAQ (reference sequence). For the CDR3, the DNA is TGTGCCAGCAGTTTATCCAGGGGGTTCTATGAGCAGTTCTTC. This encodes CASSLSRGFYEQFF.

V usage is TRBV7-9 and J usage is TRBJ1-1; 7 bases align to TRBD1. J lost 6 bases, V lost 1 base, and 8 bases had no gene match. Germline V gives CDR1 SEHNR, CDR2 FQNEAQ (reference sequence). The CDR3 loop spans 15 amino acids. The DNA for the CDR3 is TGTGCCAGCAGCTTAGAGGGGGCGGCAGCCGCTGAAGCTTTCTTT. Its translation is CASSLEGAAAAEAFF.

The chain recombines TRBV20-1 with TRBJ2-2; tentative D call: TRBD1 (6 bases). The CDR3 is 14 amino acids. V lost 3 bases to trimming and J lost 7 bases, with 15 bases between them. Germline V gives CDR1 DFQATT, CDR2 SNEGSKA (reference sequence). The CDR3 loop is CSARDQKGVGELFF. Written as DNA, the CDR3 is TGCAGTGCTAGGGACCAGAAGGGGGTCGGGGAGCTGTTTTTT.

This clonotype has just a few counts. The chain combines TRBV10-3 with TRBJ1-2; the D gene is possibly TRBD1 (5 bases). Germline-derived CDR1 and CDR2 are ENHRY and SYGVKD. Trimming pared 3 bases from V and 7 bases from J, leaving 12 bases between. The CDR3 contains 13 residues. The CDR3 coding sequence is TGTGCCATCAGTGATTCCCAGGGAGGTGGCTACACCTTC. Its translation is CAISDSQGGGYTF.

This clonotype was detected only once. The rearrangement joins TRBV20-1 to TRBJ1-1, with D possibly matching TRBD1 (5 bases). The V end lost 3 bases, the J end lost 10 bases, and 18 bases lay between the germline ends. The CDR3 spans 13 residues. Germline V gene sequence: CDR1 DFQATT, CDR2 SNEGSKA (reference sequence). The CDR3 nucleotides read TGCAGTGCTAGCGCGACAGACGTCACCCTAGCTTTCTTT. This codes for CSASATDVTLAFF.

This clonotype was seen a few times. V gene TRBV12-3 or TRBV12-4 combines with J gene TRBJ2-1, with D uncertain. The CDR3 consists of 15 residues. The germline V and J ends were trimmed by 2 bases and 0 bases, with 8 bases remaining between them. CDR3 nucleotides: TGTGCCAGCAGTTTACGGCACCACTCCTACAATGAGCAGTTCTTC. This translates into CASSLRHHSYNEQFF.

V is TRBV29-1 and J is TRBJ1-1, with 10 bases identical to TRBD1. Trimming at V came to 4 bases and at J to 5 bases, leaving 7 bases not matched to a gene. The germline gives CDR1 SQVTM, CDR2 ANQGSEA. The CDR3 contains 14 residues. CDR3 DNA sequence: TGCAGCGTTGGCACCGGGACAGGGGTAACTGAAGCTTTCTTT. It encodes CSVGTGTGVTEAFF.

In nucleotides, the CDR3 is TGTGCCAGCAGTTTCTCTCTGGGACTAGCGGCCTACGAGCAGTACTTC. This codes for CASSFSLGLAAYEQYF. The rearrangement joins TRBV12-3 or TRBV12-4 to TRBJ2-7, with 11 nucleotides matching TRBD2. The CDR3 has 16 amino acids. The ends lost 3 bases at V and 2 bases at J; junction bases unmatched: 6.

This chain joins TRBV20-1 and TRBJ2-3, with TRBD2 identical over 14 bases. The CDR3 has 18 amino acids. After removal of 0 bases from V and 3 bases from J, the junction contained 8 bases not matched to a gene. Germline V gene lookup returns CDR1 DFQATT and CDR2 SNEGSKA (reference sequence). In nucleotides, the CDR3 is TGCAGTGCTAGAGAGACTAGCGGGAGGGTCTTCAGTACAGATACGCAGTATTTT. It translates to CSARETSGRVFSTDTQYF.

To note about this clonotype: The junction does not match germline at one end; this may be a read error. This chain connects TRBV6-1 to TRBJ2-1; 9 bases fit TRBD2. This CDR3 has 12 amino acids. The germline V gene encodes CDR1 MNHNS and CDR2 SASEGT. Written as DNA, the CDR3 is TGTGCCAGCGGTGAACTAGCGGGCGAGCAGTTCTTC. This encodes CASGELAGEQFF.

This chain links TRBV20-1 with TRBJ1-2; no definite D call. This CDR3 comprises 16 residues. Trimming left V 2 bases short and J 3 bases short, with 19 bases between. CDR1 DFQATT and CDR2 SNEGSKA come from the germline V gene (reference sequence). In nucleotides, the CDR3 is TGCAGTGCTAGACCCGCCCCCAGCCAGACTGACTATGGCTACACCTTC. Translation gives CSARPAPSQTDYGYTF.